The clone carrying this TCR beta chain was recorded once. The sample belongs to a study of control samples from healthy donors and cancer patients. TCRdb's copy holds only in-frame clones and misses some; the assay was immunoSEQ multiplex PCR. The profile shows approximately 66,000 clones, around 90% of them singletons. V was pared by 0 bases and J by 0 bases, with 14 bases between. Looked up from germline, CDR1 is MGHRA and CDR2 is YSYEKL. This CDR3 is 17 amino acids long. Material for sequencing was PBMCs. The clonotype comes from a man between 60 and 70 years old with colorectal cancer. This sequence joins TRBV4-1 and TRBJ1-1; possibly TRBD1 for D (5 bases). CDR3 DNA sequence: TGCGCCAGCAGCCAAGAATCGGGGCTTGCCATGAACACTGAAGCTTTCTTT. Its translation is CASSQESGLAMNTEAFF.